This section outlines one TCR beta chain sequence together with its context. Its antigen is currently unknown. It was with 60 Vbeta and 13 Jbeta primers that the PCR ran. Sequenced by immunoSEQ multiplex PCR; TCRdb stores in-frame clones only, minus some. The table lists around 150,000 clones, about 72% of them singletons. The data were taken from a study of cytomegalovirus exposure and HLA in healthy donors. Study summary: An early release of data contained about 85 million unique TCRs, which came from HLA-typed donors. Regarding the study as a whole: Per a prior analysis, the majority of TCR beta V segments were productive roughly 90% or roughly 30% of the time. In vitro checks showed that three CMV-associated chains really do target CMV antigens. By HLA locus, TCR association rates varied in a later analysis, with DRB1 showing the most and HLA-C the fewest.

The CDR3 is made up of 16 amino acids. V was trimmed by 0 bases and J by 10 bases, leaving 19 bases between them. Germline V CDR1 and CDR2: SSHAT, FNYEAQ (reference sequence). Material: PBMCs. The chain couples TRBV7-7 to TRBJ2-4; D is unresolved. The clonotype originates from a man aged 55 to 70 in good health and CMV-seronegative. CDR3 in DNA: TGTGCCAGCAGCTTAGCGAATTTTTCTTCGGGTAAGATTCAGTACTTC. Protein sequence: CASSLANFSSGKIQYF.